This T cell receptor beta chain stems from a study of CD8+CD57+ T cells in acquired aplastic anemia. About the research overall: Sorted CD4+ and CD8+ cells gave an average of around 3.3 ug of DNA.

CDR3 size: 13 residues. Germline V gene data show CDR1 as SSHAT and CDR2 as FNYEAQ (reference sequence). Profiling that covered TCR beta VDJ and CDR3 relied on genomic DNA as its template. MiXCR, run by TCRdb on the reads, gives a single entry per CDR3 protein. The sample shows a few hundred thousand distinct CDR3 sequences, approximately 57% of them seen only once. This clonotype was counted many times. No antigen is known for it. Sequence at one end of the junction differs from germline and may be a read error. Findings of the study overall: Shared by patients and controls, 25 to 30 CD8+ CDR3s were abundant in patients.

The origin of this receptor is a human donor with severe aplastic anemia or a healthy control (not recorded which). The V call is TRBV7-7, the J call TRBJ2-7, with D perhaps being TRBD1 or TRBD2 (5 bases each). The sample comprised sorted CD4+, CD8+, or CD8+CD57+ T cells (not recorded which) from PBMCs. The CDR3 coding sequence is TGTGCTAGCAGCCGAGGGACGACCTACGAGCAGTACTTC. It codes for CASSRGTTYEQYF.